A single sample is the source of the 27 T cell receptor beta chains below, sequenced in a study of cytomegalovirus exposure and HLA in healthy donors. PCR employed 60 Vbeta and 13 Jbeta primers. Some clones are missing from TCRdb's copy, which holds only in-frame ones; the method was immunoSEQ multiplex PCR. The table lists some 140,000 clones, approximately 80% of them singletons. Sequencing used PBMCs. The receptors derive from a woman aged 40 to 50 in good health and CMV-seronegative.

This clone was counted only a few times. The genes are TRBV7-9 and TRBJ2-1, with 8 bases matching TRBD2. The junction had 19 bases not matched to a gene; V was cut back by 5 bases and J by 10 bases. The CDR3 runs 17 residues. Germline assignment: CDR1 SEHNR and CDR2 FQNEAQ (reference sequence). This CDR3 is CASSPPRSGGLRMEQFF. The CDR3 DNA is TGTGCCAGCAGCCCCCCCCGAAGCGGGGGCCTCAGAATGGAGCAGTTCTTC.

The gene calls are TRBV28 and TRBJ1-2; D may be TRBD1 (5 bases). The CDR3 has 13 amino acids. The V and J ends lost 5 bases and 5 bases respectively, with 12 bases between them. Germline-derived CDR1 and CDR2 are MDHEN and SYDVKM. As DNA, the CDR3 is TGTGCCAGCAGTGGCGGGGGAAGATATGGCTACACCTTC. It specifies CASSGGGRYGYTF.

The chain recombines TRBV15 with TRBJ2-2, with 10 bases aligning to TRBD1. The V gene end was trimmed by 8 bases and the J gene end by 3 bases; junction bases not matched to a gene: 9. The CDR3 runs 16 residues. The germline V gene has CDR1 LNHNV and CDR2 YYDKDF (reference sequence). CDR3 loop: CATSTGGAMDTGELFF. CDR3 sequence (DNA): TGTGCCACCTCGACAGGGGGCGCGATGGACACCGGGGAGCTGTTTTTT.

The genes are TRBV5-4 and TRBJ1-2, with D tentatively TRBD1 (5 bases). V was pared by 4 bases and J by 0 bases, with 16 bases between. The CDR3 length is 16 residues. CDR1 SGHNT and CDR2 YYREEE come from the germline V gene (reference sequence). The CDR3 DNA reads TGTGCCAGCAGCCAGGGAGTGGGGGGTGCTAACTATGGCTACACCTTC. This sequence encodes CASSQGVGGANYGYTF.

The V call is TRBV25-1, the J call TRBJ1-2; 9 bases align to TRBD1. Unmatched junction bases numbered 9, after V lost 6 bases and J lost 4 bases. CDR1 is MGHDK and CDR2 is SYGVNS in the germline V gene. The CDR3 runs to 15 residues. The CDR3 region is CASRGRTGDSYGYTF. CDR3 sequence (DNA): TGTGCCAGCAGGGGGCGGACAGGGGACAGCTATGGCTACACCTTC.

The J gene is TRBJ1-4, the V gene TRBV28, with D possibly TRBD1 on 6 matching bases. V lost 2 bases and J 7 bases, leaving 17 bases between the germline ends. Germline V gene sequence: CDR1 MDHEN, CDR2 SYDVKM. The CDR3 is 16 amino acids. CDR3 DNA: TGTGCCAGCAGTTTAGGGGGCGGGCAGGGTAGTGAAAAACTGTTTTTT. This codes for CASSLGGGQGSEKLFF.

The genes are TRBV6-6 and TRBJ1-6; D possibly corresponds to TRBD1 (6 bases). The CDR3 length is 14 residues. Between the trimmed V and J ends, which lost 6 bases and 10 bases, there was a span of 16 bases. Per germline, CDR1 MNHNY and CDR2 SVGAGI (reference sequence). In DNA, the CDR3 is TGTGCCAGCAGCGACAGGTGGAACACGTCACCCCTCCACTTT. This sequence encodes CASSDRWNTSPLHF.

CDR3 residues: CASSTRTQGNNSPLHF. The CDR3 bases are TGTGCCAGCAGTACCCGAACTCAGGGGAATAATTCACCCCTCCACTTT. The rearrangement links TRBV2 to TRBJ1-6; D possibly corresponds to TRBD1 (6 bases). The ends were cut back, 5 bases at V and 5 bases at J, with 16 bases in the middle. The CDR3 loop spans 16 amino acids. Germline CDR1 reads SNHLY; CDR2 reads FYNNEI.

This clone was observed once. The rearrangement links TRBV27 to TRBJ2-7; 9 bases are shared with TRBD1. The CDR3 covers 15 residues. The V and J ends lost 7 bases and 4 bases, in that order; junction bases with no gene match: 11. The germline V gene encodes CDR1 MNHEY and CDR2 SMNVEV (reference sequence). CDR3 region: CASTTRTGGKYEQYF. For the CDR3, the DNA is TGTGCCAGCACCACCCGAACAGGGGGCAAATACGAGCAGTACTTC.

The gene calls are TRBV2 and TRBJ2-7; 8 bases line up with TRBD1. V lost 10 bases to trimming and J lost 0 bases; unmatched junction nucleotides: 5. CDR3 size: 13 residues. CDR1 is SNHLY, CDR2 FYNNEI, per germline. CDR3 sequence: CATTTGDSYEQYF. CDR3 DNA: TGTGCCACCACGACAGGGGACTCCTACGAGCAGTACTTC.

The chain recombines TRBV13 with TRBJ1-2, with D tentatively TRBD1 (6 bases). V lost 1 base and J lost 6, with 9 bases in between. The CDR3 contains 13 residues. The germline gives CDR1 PRHDT, CDR2 FYEKMQ (reference sequence). CDR3 residues: CASSLVQGNGYTF. CDR3 in DNA: TGTGCCAGCAGCTTAGTACAGGGAAATGGCTACACCTTC. The full variable domain, rest sourced from reference TRBV13 and TRBJ1-2, is AAGVIQSPRHLIKEKRETATLKCYPIPRHDTVYWYQQGPGQDPQFLISFYEKMQSDKGSIPDRFSAQQFSDYHSELNMSSLELGDSALYFCASSLVQGNGYTFGSGTRLTVV.

This rearrangement joins TRBV10-3 to TRBJ1-4; D not certain. The length of the CDR3 is 13 residues. Germline V gives CDR1 ENHRY, CDR2 SYGVKD. V lost 3 bases to trimming and J lost 4 bases, with 6 bases between them. Written as DNA, the CDR3 is TGTGCCATCAGTGAACGGGGTAATGAAAAACTGTTTTTT. It is translated as CAISERGNEKLFF.

This clone was recorded once. V gene TRBV11-1 combines with J gene TRBJ2-3, with TRBD2 matching 8 bases. The CDR3 length is 16 residues. Germline CDR1 and CDR2: SGHAT and FQDESV (reference sequence). V shed 2 bases, J shed 3 bases, and the junction held 7 bases outside the gene matches. CDR3 sequence: CASSLSRGGRTDTQYF. DNA for the CDR3: TGTGCCAGCAGCTTATCCCGGGGGGGCCGGACAGATACGCAGTATTTT.

The chain combines TRBV5-1 with TRBJ1-4, with 9 positions matching TRBD1. The V and J ends lost 4 bases and 11 bases, in that order; junction bases with no gene match: 9. The length of the CDR3 is 14 residues. Per germline, CDR1 SGHRS and CDR2 YFSETQ. The CDR3, as DNA: TGCGCCAGCAGCCCAAACAGGGGGCTAGAGAAACTGTTTTTT. Translation gives CASSPNRGLEKLFF. Drawing the rest from reference TRBV5-1 and TRBJ1-4, the complete variable domain is KAGVTQTPRYLIKTRGQQVTLSCSPISGHRSVSWYQQTPGQGLQFLFEYFSETQRNKGNFPGRFSGRQFSNSRSEMNVSTLELGDSALYLCASSPNRGLEKLFFGSGTQLSVL.

The chain joins TRBV28 to TRBJ2-2, with a possible D match to TRBD1 (5 bases). Trimming removed 11 bases from V and 1 base from J, with 11 bases in between. This CDR3 comprises 13 residues. The germline gives CDR1 MDHEN, CDR2 SYDVKM. CDR3 protein: CAGLRGNTGELFF. The CDR3 coding sequence is TGTGCCGGCCTTAGGGGGAACACCGGGGAGCTGTTTTTT.

The chain joins TRBV9 to TRBJ1-2; D ambiguous. Trimming cost V 0 bases and J 6 bases, with 18 bases left between them. The CDR3 is 16 amino acids. Germline V CDR1 and CDR2: SGDLS, YYNGEE. This CDR3 reads CASSVEGLSGRDGYTF. Written as DNA, the CDR3 is TGTGCCAGCAGCGTAGAGGGTTTATCGGGAAGGGATGGCTACACCTTC.

The chain employs TRBV6-1 and TRBJ2-7; D may be TRBD2 (6 bases). Germline CDR1 and CDR2: MNHNS and SASEGT. Trimming cost V 7 bases and J 1 base, with 14 bases left between them. The CDR3 length is 14 residues. The CDR3 DNA reads TGTGCCAGCACCAGCCCACGGGGGTCCTACGAGCAGTACTTC. Translating it yields CASTSPRGSYEQYF.

The genes are TRBV6-5 and TRBJ2-7, with D unclear. In germline, CDR1 is MNHEY, CDR2 SVGAGI. The CDR3 is 15 amino acids. The V end lost 2 bases, the J end lost 1 base, and 12 bases lay between the germline ends. The CDR3 nucleotides are TGTGCCAGCAGTTACAGCCCCGTGGTGTCCTACGAGCAGTACTTC. Translating gives CASSYSPVVSYEQYF.

The chain is built from TRBV28 and TRBJ1-2; D may be TRBD1 (6 bases). This CDR3 spans 14 amino acids. Germline-derived CDR1 and CDR2 are MDHEN and SYDVKM. V shed 6 bases and J shed 3 bases, with 14 bases lying between them. The CDR3 region has the DNA TGTGCCAGCAGCAACCTACAGGGATACTATGGCTACACCTTC. Translating gives CASSNLQGYYGYTF.

This clone has a single count. This chain uses TRBV19 with TRBJ1-2; 7 bases align to TRBD1. This CDR3 is built from 17 residues. Germline V gives CDR1 LNHDA, CDR2 SQIVND (reference sequence). The junction had 17 bases not matched to a gene; V was cut back by 6 bases and J by 4 bases. The CDR3 reads CASRRSPGTDSLYGYTF. CDR3 DNA sequence: TGTGCCAGTAGGAGGAGTCCCGGGACAGATAGTCTCTATGGCTACACCTTC.

The chain carries TRBV19 and TRBJ1-6; no reliable D call. The CDR3 runs to 17 residues. From germline, CDR1 is LNHDA and CDR2 SQIVND (reference sequence). With 4 bases removed from V and 0 bases from J, the gap between germline ends came to 13 bases. The CDR3 DNA reads as TGTGCCAGTAGTAGGCAGGACTCAAGCTCCTATAATTCACCCCTCCACTTT. It codes for CASSRQDSSSYNSPLHF.

The count of this clone is one. J is TRBJ1-5 and V is TRBV5-6, with TRBD1 as a possible D gene (5 bases). The CDR3 length is 15 residues. Germline V lookup: CDR1 SGHDT, CDR2 YYEEEE. Trimming pared 4 bases from V and 1 base from J, leaving 12 bases between. CDR3 coding DNA: TGTGCCAGCAGCGGGAGGGGCACCAGCAATCAGCCCCAGCATTTT. This sequence encodes CASSGRGTSNQPQHF. The full variable domain, with the rest looked up from reference TRBV5-6 and TRBJ1-5, is DAGVTQSPTHLIKTRGQQVTLRCSPKSGHDTVSWYQQALGQGPQFIFQYYEEEERQRGNFPDRFSGHQFPNYSSELNVNALLLGDSALYLCASSGRGTSNQPQHFGDGTRLSIL.

The gene calls are TRBV4-3 and TRBJ1-2; D unresolved. The CDR3 contains 14 residues. V shed 5 bases and J shed 2 bases, with 12 bases lying between them. From germline, CDR1 is LGHNA and CDR2 YSLEER. DNA of the CDR3: TGCGCCAGCAGCGCCGACTCCTGGAACTATGGCTACACCTTC. Translated, it gives CASSADSWNYGYTF.

This rearrangement joins TRBV5-4 to TRBJ1-1, with no clear D. Per the germline V gene, CDR1 is SGHNT and CDR2 is YYREEE (reference sequence). This CDR3 has 13 amino acids. Deletions cut 4 bases from V and 3 bases from J, with 10 bases between. The CDR3 bases are TGTGCCAGCAGCCTAACAGAGTACACTGAAGCTTTCTTT. Translating gives CASSLTEYTEAFF.

The rearrangement links TRBV27 to TRBJ2-7; 10 positions match TRBD1. CDR1 is MNHEY, CDR2 SMNVEV, per germline (reference sequence). The CDR3 extends over 14 amino acids. V lost 4 bases to trimming and J lost 6 bases; unmatched junction nucleotides: 6. The CDR3 here is CASSSSGTGVEQYF. The CDR3 region has the DNA TGTGCCAGCAGTTCGTCCGGGACAGGGGTCGAGCAGTACTTC.

Comment on this clone: This sample also contains other DNA sequences that code for the same CDR3. V gene TRBV7-2 combines with J gene TRBJ1-5; D gene ambiguous. CDR3 size: 15 residues. Germline assignment: CDR1 SGHTA and CDR2 FQGNSA. With 1 base removed from V and 0 bases from J, the gap between germline ends came to 7 bases. CDR3 DNA: TGTGCCAGCAGCTTAGTCAGCGCTAGCAATCAGCCCCAGCATTTT. Residues: CASSLVSASNQPQHF. The full variable domain, its missing parts supplied by reference TRBV7-2 and TRBJ1-5, is GAGVSQSPSNKVTEKGKDVELRCDPISGHTALYWYRQSLGQGLEFLIYFQGNSAPDKSGLPSDRFSAERTGGSVSTLTIQRTQQEDSAVYLCASSLVSASNQPQHFGDGTRLSIL.

Only one count was recorded for this clone. This sequence joins TRBV6-6 and TRBJ1-2; perhaps TRBD1 as D (5 bases). In germline, CDR1 is MNHNY, CDR2 SVGAGI (reference sequence). V was cut by 0 bases and J by 8 bases, with 10 bases left in between. The CDR3 is 13 residues long. The CDR3 protein is CASSYSRGTGYTF. DNA of the CDR3: TGTGCCAGCAGTTACTCTAGGGGAACAGGCTACACCTTC.